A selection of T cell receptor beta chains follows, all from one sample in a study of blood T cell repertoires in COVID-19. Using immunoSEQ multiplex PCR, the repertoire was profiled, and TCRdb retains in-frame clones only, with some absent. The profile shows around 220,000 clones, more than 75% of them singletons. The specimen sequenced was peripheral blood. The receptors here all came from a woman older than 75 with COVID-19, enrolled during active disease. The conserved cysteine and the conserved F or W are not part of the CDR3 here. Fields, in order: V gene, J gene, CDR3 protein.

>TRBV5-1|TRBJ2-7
ASSLGGSSYEQY
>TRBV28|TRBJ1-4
ASSRYNEKLF
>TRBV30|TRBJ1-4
AWSAGVSEKLF
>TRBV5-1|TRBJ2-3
ASSLDGDSTDTQY
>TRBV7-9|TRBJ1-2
ASTLTAVGQNYGYT
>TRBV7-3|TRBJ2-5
ASSPGGPGETQY
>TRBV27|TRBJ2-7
ASSPIRQGKDEQY
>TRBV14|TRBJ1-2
ASSQGLQPYGYT
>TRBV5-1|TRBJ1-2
ASSLETGLYGYT
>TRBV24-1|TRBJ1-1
ATSDLIPGTGKTEAF
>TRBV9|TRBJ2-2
ASNYYSGELF
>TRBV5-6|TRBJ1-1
ASSLGGRWVTEAF
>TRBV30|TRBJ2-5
AWSTGVETQY
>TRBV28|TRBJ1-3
ASSRGGSAIY
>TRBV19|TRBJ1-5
ASRSGSNQPQH
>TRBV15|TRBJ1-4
ATSRSPSEKLF
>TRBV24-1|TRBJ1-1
ATSEYDRNTEAF
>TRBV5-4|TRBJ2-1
ASSFTGAREQF
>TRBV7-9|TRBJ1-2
ASRSGVGYT
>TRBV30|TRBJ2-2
AWSVGRGDTGELF
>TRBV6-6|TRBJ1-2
ASRGQGEEKGYT
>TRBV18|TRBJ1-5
ASSEQGIDQPQH
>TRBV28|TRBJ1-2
ASSLWGQTANYGYT
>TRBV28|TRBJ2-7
ASSPRQGSYEQY
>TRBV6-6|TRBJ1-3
ASSYAGVSGNTIY
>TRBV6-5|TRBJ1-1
ASSYPRVNTEAF
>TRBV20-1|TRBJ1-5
SASRPGLNNQPQH
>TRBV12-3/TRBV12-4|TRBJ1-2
ASSRLGYGYT
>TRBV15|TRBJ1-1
ATSRGPGERAEAF
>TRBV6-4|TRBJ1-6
ASSETGFGYSPLH
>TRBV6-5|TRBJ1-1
ASSYSLRTDEAF
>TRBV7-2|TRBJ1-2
ASSVPGTAGT
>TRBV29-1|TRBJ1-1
SVRTSYTEAF
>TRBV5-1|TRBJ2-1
ASSASGSAYYEQF
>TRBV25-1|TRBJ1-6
ASTQGGRVNSPLH
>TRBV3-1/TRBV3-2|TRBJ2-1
ASSQGLAVNNEQF
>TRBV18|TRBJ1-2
ASEPGISYGYT
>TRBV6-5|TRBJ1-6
ASTGQGGRTLH
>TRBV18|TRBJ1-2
ASSLGGRGGNYGYT
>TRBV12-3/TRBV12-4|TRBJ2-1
ASSLLERRNQF
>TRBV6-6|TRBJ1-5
ASSSTGGQQPQH
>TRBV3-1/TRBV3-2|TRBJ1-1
ASSQVPTGGKAF
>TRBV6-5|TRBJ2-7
ASSRQAPYEQY
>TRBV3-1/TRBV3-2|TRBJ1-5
ASSRAGYSNQPQH
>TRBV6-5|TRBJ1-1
ASSYTGQAAEAF
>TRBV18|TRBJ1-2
ASSLTAGDGYT
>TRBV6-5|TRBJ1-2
ASSYEPGGSGYT
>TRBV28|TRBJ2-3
ASSPYRFGRASTDTQY
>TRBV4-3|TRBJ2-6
ASSQERGQGVSGANVLT
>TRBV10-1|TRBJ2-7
ASSSRTDMDEQY
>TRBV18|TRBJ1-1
ASSRLQGINTEAF
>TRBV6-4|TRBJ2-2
ASSEQGGTGELF
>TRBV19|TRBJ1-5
ASSIPKPGLRRGNQPQH
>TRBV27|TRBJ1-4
ASRHADSINEKLF
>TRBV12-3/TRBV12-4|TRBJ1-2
ASSLWGVYGYT
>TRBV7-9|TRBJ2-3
ASSLVTGYFSTDTQY
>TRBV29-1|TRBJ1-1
SVVTGTEAF
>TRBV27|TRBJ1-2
ASTPLKTGNYGYT
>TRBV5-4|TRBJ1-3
ASSQQSGGSGNTIY
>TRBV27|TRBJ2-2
ASSSHSGSNTGELF